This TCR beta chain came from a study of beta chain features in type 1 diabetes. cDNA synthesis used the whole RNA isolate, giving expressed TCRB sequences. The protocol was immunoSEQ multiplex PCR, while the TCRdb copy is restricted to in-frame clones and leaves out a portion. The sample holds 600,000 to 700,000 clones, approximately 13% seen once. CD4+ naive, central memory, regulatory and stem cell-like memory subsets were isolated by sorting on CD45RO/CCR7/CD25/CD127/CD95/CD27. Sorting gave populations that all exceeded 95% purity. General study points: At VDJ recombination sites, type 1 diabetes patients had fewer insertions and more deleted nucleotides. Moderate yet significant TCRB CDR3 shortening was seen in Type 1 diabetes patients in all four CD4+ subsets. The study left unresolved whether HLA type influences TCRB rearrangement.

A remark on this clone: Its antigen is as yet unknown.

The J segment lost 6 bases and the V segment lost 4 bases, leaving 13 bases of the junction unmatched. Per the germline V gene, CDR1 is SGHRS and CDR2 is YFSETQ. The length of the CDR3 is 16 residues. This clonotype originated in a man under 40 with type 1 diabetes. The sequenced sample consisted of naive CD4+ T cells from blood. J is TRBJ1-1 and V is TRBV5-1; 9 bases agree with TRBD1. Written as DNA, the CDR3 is TGCGCCAGCAGCCACGAACCGGGACAGGGTTCTGCTGAAGCTTTCTTT. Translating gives CASSHEPGQGSAEAFF.